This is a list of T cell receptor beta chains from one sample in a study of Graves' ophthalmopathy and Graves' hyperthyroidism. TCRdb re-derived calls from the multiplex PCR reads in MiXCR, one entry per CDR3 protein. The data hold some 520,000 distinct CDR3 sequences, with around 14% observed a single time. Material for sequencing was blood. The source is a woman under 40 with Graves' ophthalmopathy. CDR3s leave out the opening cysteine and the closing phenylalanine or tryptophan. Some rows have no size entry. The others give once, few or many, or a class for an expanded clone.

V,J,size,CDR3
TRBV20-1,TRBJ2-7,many,SAPTGPVSYEQY
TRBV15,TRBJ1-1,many,ATSRDKTVMNTEAF
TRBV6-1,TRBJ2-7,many,ASLMQGSDEQY
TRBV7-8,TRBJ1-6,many,ASSSKTEANSPLH
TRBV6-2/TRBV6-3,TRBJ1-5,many,AGSTSGPIAGNQPQH
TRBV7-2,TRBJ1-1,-,ASSLVRVTEAF
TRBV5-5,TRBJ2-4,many,ASSAETGDGKNIQY
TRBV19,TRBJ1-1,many,ASSTGTGKNTEAF
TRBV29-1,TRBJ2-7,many,SVDWDRYPYEQY
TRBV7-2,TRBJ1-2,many,ASSREINYGYT
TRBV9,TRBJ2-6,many,ASSPYSGANVLT
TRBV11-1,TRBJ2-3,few,ASSVSGSSTDTQY
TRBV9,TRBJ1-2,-,ASSVSTKSLDYGYT
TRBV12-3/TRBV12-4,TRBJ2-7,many,ASSPWRNSYEQY
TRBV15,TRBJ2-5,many,ATSSWTSGRGETQY
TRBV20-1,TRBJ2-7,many,SATRTVGEQY
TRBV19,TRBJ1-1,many,ASRSGGGGSMKTEAF
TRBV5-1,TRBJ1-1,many,AVRRPRAF
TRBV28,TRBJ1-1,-,ASSPGGQVVGTDAF
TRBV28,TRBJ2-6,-,ASSPGQGAYGANVLT
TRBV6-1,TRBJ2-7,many,ASKAGASYEQY
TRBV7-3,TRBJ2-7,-,ASSLRWLAGGPYQAEQY
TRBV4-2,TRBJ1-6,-,ASSQDRGRPSNNSPLH
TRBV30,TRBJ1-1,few,ALRGDTEAF
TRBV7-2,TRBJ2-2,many,ASSPSGELF
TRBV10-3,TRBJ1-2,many,AISESARANYGYT
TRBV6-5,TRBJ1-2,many,ASSLGPEGDGYT
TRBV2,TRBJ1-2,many,ASSEGGNYGYT